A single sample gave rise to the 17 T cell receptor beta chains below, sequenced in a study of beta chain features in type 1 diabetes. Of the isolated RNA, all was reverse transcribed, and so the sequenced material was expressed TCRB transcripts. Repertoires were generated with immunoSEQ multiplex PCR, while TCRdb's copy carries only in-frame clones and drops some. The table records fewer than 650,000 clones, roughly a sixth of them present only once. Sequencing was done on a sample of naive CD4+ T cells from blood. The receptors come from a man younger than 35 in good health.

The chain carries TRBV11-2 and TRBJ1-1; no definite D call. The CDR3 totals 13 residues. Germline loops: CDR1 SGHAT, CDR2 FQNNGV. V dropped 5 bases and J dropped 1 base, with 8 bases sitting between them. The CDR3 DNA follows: TGTGCCAGCAGCCCCCGGGGGAACACTGAAGCTTTCTTT. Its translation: CASSPRGNTEAFF.

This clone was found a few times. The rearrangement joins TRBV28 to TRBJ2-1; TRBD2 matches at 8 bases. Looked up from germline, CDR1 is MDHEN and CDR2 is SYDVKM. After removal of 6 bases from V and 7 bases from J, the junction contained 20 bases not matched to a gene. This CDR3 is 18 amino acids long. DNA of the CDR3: TGTGCCAGCAGCCCCCCAGGGGTCGGGACTAGTTCAGGGAATGAGCAGTTCTTC. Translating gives CASSPPGVGTSSGNEQFF.

The CDR3 region has the DNA TGTGCCAGCAGCTCAGGGGCGGGGACTGAAGCTTTCTTT. It translates to CASSSGAGTEAFF. V is TRBV14 and J is TRBJ1-1; D might be TRBD1 (6 bases). This CDR3 has 13 residues. The V gene lost 5 bases and the J gene lost 5 bases, with 12 bases spanning the gap. Germline V gives CDR1 SGHDN, CDR2 FVKESK. Together with reference TRBV14 and TRBJ1-1, the CDR3 gives the full variable domain: EAGVTQFPSHSVIEKGQTVTLRCDPISGHDNLYWYRRVMGKEIKFLLHFVKESKQDESGMPNNRFLAERTGGTYSTLKVQPAELEDSGVYFCASSSGAGTEAFFGQGTRLTVV.

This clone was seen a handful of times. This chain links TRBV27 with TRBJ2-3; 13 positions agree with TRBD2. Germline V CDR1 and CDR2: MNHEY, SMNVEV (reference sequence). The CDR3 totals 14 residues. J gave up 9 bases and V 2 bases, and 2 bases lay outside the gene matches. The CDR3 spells CASSLEGLAGTQYF. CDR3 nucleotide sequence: TGTGCCAGCAGTTTAGAGGGACTAGCGGGAACGCAGTATTTT.

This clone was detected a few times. The CDR3 region is CASSSKGQGNSYNEQFF. CDR3 nucleotide sequence: TGTGCCAGCAGTTCAAAGGGACAGGGTAACTCCTACAATGAGCAGTTCTTC. This chain links TRBV7-9 with TRBJ2-1; 9 nucleotides line up with TRBD1. Germline values: CDR1 SEHNR, CDR2 FQNEAQ (reference sequence). V shed 6 bases and J 0 bases; nucleotides not matched to a gene: 9. The CDR3 covers 17 residues.

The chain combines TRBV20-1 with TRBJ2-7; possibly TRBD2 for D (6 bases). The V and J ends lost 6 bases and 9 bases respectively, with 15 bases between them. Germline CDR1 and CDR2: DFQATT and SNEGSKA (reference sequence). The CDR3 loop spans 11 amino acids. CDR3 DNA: TGCAGTGCAACGGAGGGCCGAGGGCAGTACTTC. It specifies CSATEGRGQYF.

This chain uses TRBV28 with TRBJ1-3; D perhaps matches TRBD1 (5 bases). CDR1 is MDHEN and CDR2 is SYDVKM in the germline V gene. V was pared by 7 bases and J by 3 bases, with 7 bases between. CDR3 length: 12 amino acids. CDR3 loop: CASTQGGNTIYF. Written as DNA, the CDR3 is TGTGCCAGCACTCAGGGTGGAAACACCATATATTTT.

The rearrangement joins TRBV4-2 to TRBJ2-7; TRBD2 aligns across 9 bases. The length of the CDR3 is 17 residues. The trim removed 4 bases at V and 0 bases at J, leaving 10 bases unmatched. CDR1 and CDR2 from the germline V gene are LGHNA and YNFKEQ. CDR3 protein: CASSRYAAGGDSYEQYF. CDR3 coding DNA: TGTGCCAGCAGCCGTTACGCAGCGGGAGGAGACTCCTACGAGCAGTACTTC.

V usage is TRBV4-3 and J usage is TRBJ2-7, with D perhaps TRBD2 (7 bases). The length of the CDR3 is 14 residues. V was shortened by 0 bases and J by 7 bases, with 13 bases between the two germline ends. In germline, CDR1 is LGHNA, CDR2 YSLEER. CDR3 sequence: CASSQEGGAKEQYF. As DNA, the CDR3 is TGCGCCAGCAGCCAAGAAGGGGGGGCTAAGGAGCAGTACTTC.

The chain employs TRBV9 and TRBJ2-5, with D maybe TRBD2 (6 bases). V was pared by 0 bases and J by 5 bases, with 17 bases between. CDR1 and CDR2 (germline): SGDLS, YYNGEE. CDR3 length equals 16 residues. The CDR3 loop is CASSVGAQDAGETQYF. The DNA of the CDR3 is TGTGCCAGCAGCGTAGGTGCTCAGGACGCGGGGGAGACCCAGTACTTC.

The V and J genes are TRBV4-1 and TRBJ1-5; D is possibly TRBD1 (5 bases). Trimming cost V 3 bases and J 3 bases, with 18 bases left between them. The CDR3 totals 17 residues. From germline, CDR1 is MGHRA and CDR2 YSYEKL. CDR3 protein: CASSQGLLQGYNQPQHF. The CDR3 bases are TGCGCCAGCAGCCAGGGGTTACTTCAGGGTTACAATCAGCCCCAGCATTTT.

The CDR3 is CASSPRTSGYTF. The CDR3 DNA follows: TGTGCCAGCAGCCCCCGGACAAGCGGCTACACCTTC. The rearrangement uses TRBV11-2 and TRBJ1-2; D may be TRBD1 (5 bases). Germline V CDR1 and CDR2: SGHAT, FQNNGV. This CDR3 comprises 12 residues. Trimming removed 5 bases from V and 8 bases from J, with 12 bases in between.

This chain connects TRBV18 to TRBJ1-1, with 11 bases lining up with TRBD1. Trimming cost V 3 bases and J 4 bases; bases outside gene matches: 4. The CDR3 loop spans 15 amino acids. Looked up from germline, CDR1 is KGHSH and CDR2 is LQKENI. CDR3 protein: CASSPGQGETTEAFF. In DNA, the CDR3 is TGTGCCAGCTCACCGGGACAGGGGGAGACCACTGAAGCTTTCTTT.

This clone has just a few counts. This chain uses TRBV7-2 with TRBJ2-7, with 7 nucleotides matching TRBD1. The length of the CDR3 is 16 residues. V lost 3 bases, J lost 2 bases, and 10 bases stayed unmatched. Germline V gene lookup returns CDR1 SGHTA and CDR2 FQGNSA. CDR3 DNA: TGTGCCAGCAGCTTGATCCGGGACAGCAAGACCTACGAGCAGTACTTC. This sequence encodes CASSLIRDSKTYEQYF.

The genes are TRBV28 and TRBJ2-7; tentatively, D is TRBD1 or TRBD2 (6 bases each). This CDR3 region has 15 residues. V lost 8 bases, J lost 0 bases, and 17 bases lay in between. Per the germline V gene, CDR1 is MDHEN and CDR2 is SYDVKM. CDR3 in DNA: TGTGCCAGCCACATCGGGGGCAGGGGCTCCTACGAGCAGTACTTC. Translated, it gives CASHIGGRGSYEQYF.

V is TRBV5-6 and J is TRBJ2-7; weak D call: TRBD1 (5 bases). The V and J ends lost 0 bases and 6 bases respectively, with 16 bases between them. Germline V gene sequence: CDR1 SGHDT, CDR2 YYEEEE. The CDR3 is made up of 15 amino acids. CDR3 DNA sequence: TGTGCCAGCAGCTTGGTGGAGAGCAGGGTTTTCGAGCAGTACTTC. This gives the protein CASSLVESRVFEQYF.

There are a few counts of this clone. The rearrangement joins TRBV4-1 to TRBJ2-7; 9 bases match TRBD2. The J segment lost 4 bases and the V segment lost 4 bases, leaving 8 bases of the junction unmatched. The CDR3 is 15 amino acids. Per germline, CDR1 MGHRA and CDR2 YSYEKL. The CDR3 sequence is CASSPGASGIYEQYF. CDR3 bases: TGCGCCAGCAGCCCCGGGGCTAGCGGGATATACGAGCAGTACTTC.